This T cell receptor (beta chain) was identified in a study of T-cell memory formation after mild COVID-19. Broader study findings: Clones shrinking between day 15 and 85 showed a balanced CD4/CD8 split, and those that grew later tilted toward CD4+. Chiefly within CM and EM were the contracting CD4+ clones; CD8+ ones were within EMRA.

Turning to this clonotype: Its antigen is unknown.

TCRdb itself ran the 5' RACE reads through MiXCR, one entry per CDR3 protein. The table shows some 290,000 distinct CDR3 sequences, with 16% occurring only once. The sample consisted of PBMCs or a T cell subset sorted from them (not recorded which). The receptor was derived from a man aged 18 to 30 who had mild COVID-19 (a few samples of this study predate the infection). Cell type and time point are not known.

In DNA, the CDR3 is TGCGCCAGCTCAACGGGGACGAAAGAGATAAAGTACTTC. It codes for CASSTGTKEIKYF. This rearrangement joins TRBV5-1 to TRBJ2-5, with D perhaps matching TRBD1 or TRBD2 (5 bases each). Germline V gene lookup returns CDR1 SGHRS and CDR2 YFSETQ. This CDR3 comprises 13 residues. V lost 7 bases, J lost 12 bases, and 22 bases lay in between.